This TCR beta chain was sequenced in a study of blood T cells in healthy people across ages. Overall study context: About one barcoded beta molecule per two T cells was the capture yield of template switching. Study-level results: In older individuals, TCR beta diversity per million T cells was lower, falling roughly linearly with age. There were more naive CD4+ cells and higher diversity in long-lived donors than in aged donors. Across samples, TCR beta diversity tracked strongly with naive T cell percentage.

Concerning this clonotype itself: Its antigen remains unidentified.

Primers used in a second PCR of about 7 to 11 cycles were a sample-barcoded 5' primer and a J-beta primer mix. TCRdb processed the 5' RACE reads anew with MiXCR; each CDR3 protein has one entry. Of 1.4 million to 1.5 million distinct CDR3 sequences listed, 42% were seen once; the top ten hold 7.9%. The CDR3 totals 13 residues. Germline CDR1 DFQATT, CDR2 SNEGSKA (reference sequence). V dropped 1 base and J dropped 7 bases, with 11 bases sitting between them. The J gene is TRBJ2-1, the V gene TRBV20-1, with a weak D call TRBD2 (6 bases). The TCR originated in a woman aged 18-29 years in good health. Sequencing was performed on blood. In nucleotides, the CDR3 is TGCAGTGCTAGAGTCGCGGGGTTGAATGAGCAGTTCTTC. It codes for CSARVAGLNEQFF.